This entry lists 9 T cell receptor beta chains sequenced from one sample in a study of T cell responses to AZD1222 COVID-19 vaccine. Profiling relied on immunoSEQ multiplex PCR, and the TCRdb table lists in-frame clones only, not all of them. The sample records approximately 150,000 clones, roughly 87% being singletons. Here the sequenced sample was peripheral blood, taken 28 days after the second AZD1222 dose. These receptors came from an adult who received the AZD1222 COVID-19 vaccine.

The V gene is TRBV18, the J gene TRBJ1-5; D gene uncertain. The CDR3 runs 13 residues. V lost 3 bases and J lost 1, with 4 bases in between. CDR1 KGHSH and CDR2 LQKENI come from the germline V gene. The DNA of the CDR3 is TGTGCCAGCTCACCCAGCAGCAATCAGCCCCAGCATTTT. Translated: CASSPSSNQPQHF. Filled out from reference TRBV18 and TRBJ1-5, the complete variable domain reads NAGVMQNPRHLVRRRGQEARLRCSPMKGHSHVYWYRQLPEEGLKFMVYLQKENIIDESGMPKERFSAEFPKEGPSILRIQQVVRGDSAAYFCASSPSSNQPQHFGDGTRLSIL.

This sequence joins TRBV4-2 and TRBJ2-7; D might be TRBD1 (5 bases). In germline, CDR1 is LGHNA, CDR2 YNFKEQ. The V and J ends lost 2 bases and 3 bases respectively, with 11 bases between them. The CDR3 is made up of 14 amino acids. In DNA, the CDR3 is TGTGCCAGCAGCCAATACCAGGGAAACTACGAGCAGTACTTC. Translated: CASSQYQGNYEQYF.

The chain combines TRBV9 with TRBJ1-3; the match to TRBD1 covers 7 bases. Germline CDR1 is SGDLS and CDR2 is YYNGEE. Trimming took 4 bases from V and 2 from J; bases not matched to a gene: 6. This CDR3 is 15 amino acids long. The CDR3 is CASSSRGSAGNTIYF. As DNA, the CDR3 is TGTGCCAGCAGCTCCAGGGGGTCGGCTGGAAACACCATATATTTT.

About this clone: One end of the junction does not line up with germline, which may come from a read error. The chain has TRBV7-9 and TRBJ2-3, with TRBD2 matching over 10 bases. CDR1 is SEHNR, CDR2 FQNEAQ, per germline (reference sequence). The CDR3 runs 18 residues. For the CDR3, the DNA is TGTGCCAGCAGCTCCCGAGCGGGAGGGCCGGGGTCCACAGATGCGCAGTATTTT. This encodes CASSSRAGGPGSTDAQYF.

This clone turned up a few times. The chain uses TRBV7-2 and TRBJ1-2, with 7 bases identical to TRBD1. The length of the CDR3 is 15 residues. CDR1 and CDR2 (germline): SGHTA, FQGNSA. Trimming cost V 5 bases and J 3 bases; bases outside gene matches: 9. CDR3: CASSPGGGVDYGYTF. DNA for the CDR3: TGTGCCAGCAGCCCAGGGGGGGGCGTCGACTATGGCTACACCTTC. Full variable domain (outside the CDR3, taken from reference TRBV7-2 and TRBJ1-2): GAGVSQSPSNKVTEKGKDVELRCDPISGHTALYWYRQSLGQGLEFLIYFQGNSAPDKSGLPSDRFSAERTGGSVSTLTIQRTQQEDSAVYLCASSPGGGVDYGYTFGSGTRLTVV.

The chain recombines TRBV18 with TRBJ2-7; 9 bases agree with TRBD1. Looked up from germline, CDR1 is KGHSH and CDR2 is LQKENI. V shed 3 bases and J 7 bases; nucleotides not matched to a gene: 7. The CDR3 runs to 14 residues. As DNA, the CDR3 is TGTGCCAGCTCACCGGACAGGGGCACACGGGAGCAGTACTTC. Translating gives CASSPDRGTREQYF.

The V gene is TRBV5-4, the J gene TRBJ2-1, with 12 bases aligning to TRBD2. Losses at the gene ends were 0 bases for V and 8 bases for J; bases not matched to a gene: 9. The CDR3 contains 17 residues. CDR1 is SGHNT, CDR2 YYREEE, per germline (reference sequence). DNA of the CDR3: TGTGCCAGCAGCTTGGTTCTAGCGGGAGGGCCTTCCGATGAGCAGTTCTTC. It specifies CASSLVLAGGPSDEQFF. The full variable domain, completed using reference TRBV5-4 and TRBJ2-1, is ETGVTQSPTHLIKTRGQQVTLRCSSQSGHNTVSWYQQALGQGPQFIFQYYREEENGRGNFPPRFSGLQFPNYSSELNVNALELDDSALYLCASSLVLAGGPSDEQFFGPGTRLTVL.

The J gene is TRBJ1-5, the V gene TRBV11-2, with TRBD1 matching over 7 bases. Germline-derived CDR1 and CDR2 are SGHAT and FQNNGV. J lost 2 bases, V lost 5 bases, and 6 bases had no gene match. This CDR3 region has 15 residues. The DNA for the CDR3 is TGTGCCAGCAGCCCCAACGACAGGGGCAATCAGCCCCAGCATTTT. Protein sequence: CASSPNDRGNQPQHF.

This chain links TRBV7-2 with TRBJ1-2; TRBD1 aligns across 8 bases. With 4 bases clipped from V and 4 bases from J, the junction kept 5 bases outside the gene matches. From germline, CDR1 is SGHTA and CDR2 FQGNSA. The CDR3 is made up of 14 amino acids. The CDR3 bases are TGTGCCAGCAGCTCATCAGGGGGCAGCTATGGCTACACCTTC. It codes for CASSSSGGSYGYTF.